The next 30 T cell receptor beta chains were all read from a single sample in a study of blood T cells in healthy people across ages. Primers used in a second PCR of roughly 6 to 11 cycles were a sample-barcoded 5' primer and a J-beta primer mix. TCRdb re-called the 5' RACE reads through MiXCR, storing one row per CDR3 protein. The sample records 1.5 million to 2 million distinct CDR3 sequences, roughly 27% being singletons. Sequencing was done on a sample of blood. These TCRs come from a woman aged 25 to 45 in good health.

A few counts support this clonotype. This rearrangement joins TRBV14 to TRBJ2-5; D unresolved. V lost 3 bases and J 5 bases, leaving 10 bases between the germline ends. CDR1 and CDR2 (germline): SGHDN, FVKESK. The CDR3 is made up of 13 amino acids. The CDR3 nucleotides are TGTGCCAGCAGCCATTCGACGTGGGAGACCCAGTACTTC. Amino acid sequence: CASSHSTWETQYF.

This clonotype occurred many times. The chain recombines TRBV29-1 with TRBJ2-1; D is unclear. Germline CDR1 is SQVTM and CDR2 is ANQGSEA. The CDR3 totals 14 residues. Trimming took 4 bases from V and 4 from J, leaving 14 bases between them. Here the CDR3 DNA reads TGCAGCGTTGCCTTGAGACGGCAGTACAATGAGCAGTTCTTC. Its protein product is CSVALRRQYNEQFF.

Only a few counts were recorded for this clonotype. This chain links TRBV9 with TRBJ2-3, with 9 positions matching TRBD2. Germline V gene sequence: CDR1 SGDLS, CDR2 YYNGEE. V gave up 0 bases and J gave up 3 bases; unmatched junction bases: 5. This CDR3 region has 16 residues. The CDR3 DNA reads as TGTGCCAGCAGCGTAGCCCCAGCGGGGGGAACAGATACGCAGTATTTT. Translated: CASSVAPAGGTDTQYF.

The V gene is TRBV29-1, the J gene TRBJ1-1, with D possibly matching TRBD1 (5 bases). The CDR3 is 12 amino acids. The V end lost 4 bases, the J end lost 4 bases, and 10 bases lay between the germline ends. CDR1 and CDR2 from the germline V gene are SQVTM and ANQGSEA. DNA of the CDR3: TGCAGCGTTGCGAGTGACAGCACTGAAGCTTTCTTT. Protein sequence: CSVASDSTEAFF. Filled out from reference TRBV29-1 and TRBJ1-1, the complete variable domain reads SAVISQKPSRDICQRGTSLTIQCQVDSQVTMMFWYRQQPGQSLTLIATANQGSEATYESGFVIDKFPISRPNLTFSTLTVSNMSPEDSSIYLCSVASDSTEAFFGQGTRLTVV.

This clonotype was seen a handful of times. This chain links TRBV7-2 with TRBJ2-2; D ambiguous. CDR1 and CDR2 from the germline V gene are SGHTA and FQGNSA. Trimming left V 6 bases short and J 5 bases short, with 4 bases between. The CDR3 runs 11 residues. This CDR3 reads CASRLTGELFF. In DNA form, the CDR3 reads TGTGCCAGCAGACTTACCGGGGAGCTGTTTTTT.

The chain combines TRBV12-3 or TRBV12-4 with TRBJ2-2; TRBD2 is a possible D gene (6 bases). The ends were cut back, 2 bases at V and 6 bases at J, with 16 bases in the middle. The CDR3 extends over 16 amino acids. The CDR3 loop reads CASSLNKGGGAGELFF. In DNA form, the CDR3 reads TGTGCCAGCAGTTTAAACAAGGGCGGAGGGGCCGGGGAGCTGTTTTTT.

The CDR3: CASSSSGGNNEQYF. DNA for the CDR3: TGTGCCAGCAGTTCTAGCGGGGGGAACAATGAGCAGTACTTC. V gene TRBV28 combines with J gene TRBJ2-1; 11 nucleotides align to TRBD2. The J call may be mistaken, given a closer DNA end match to TRBJ2-7. The length of the CDR3 is 14 residues. Germline V gene data show CDR1 as MDHEN and CDR2 as SYDVKM.

There are a few counts of this clonotype. The chain recombines TRBV25-1 with TRBJ2-7, with a possible D match to TRBD1 (6 bases). The DNA end is a closer match to TRBJ2-5, so the J assignment may be wrong. The germline V gene has CDR1 MGHDK and CDR2 SYGVNS. The CDR3 runs 15 residues. The CDR3 region has the DNA TGTGCCAGCAGTGGGGGTTGGACAGTGGGAGAGACCCAGTACTTC. Translating gives CASSGGWTVGETQYF.

This clonotype was seen ten or more times. The chain is built from TRBV7-9 and TRBJ1-2, with a weak D call TRBD1 (6 bases). V was clipped by 3 bases and J by 6 bases, with 11 bases between them. The germline V gene has CDR1 SEHNR and CDR2 FQNEAQ (reference sequence). The CDR3 contains 13 residues. The CDR3 sequence: CASSLSGANGYTF. In nucleotides, the CDR3 is TGTGCCAGCAGCTTGTCGGGGGCGAATGGCTACACCTTC.

V gene TRBV29-1 combines with J gene TRBJ1-1; tentatively, D is TRBD1 (5 bases). The V and J ends lost 6 bases and 4 bases respectively, with 15 bases between them. Germline V gene data show CDR1 as SQVTM and CDR2 as ANQGSEA. The CDR3 is 13 residues long. The CDR3 here is CSVQPGGSTEAFF. The CDR3 bases are TGCAGCGTCCAACCCGGGGGATCCACTGAAGCTTTCTTT.

Ten or more counts support this clonotype. The chain carries TRBV12-3 or TRBV12-4 and TRBJ1-2; the D is unclear. Deletions cut 2 bases from V and 4 bases from J, with 5 bases between. This CDR3 is built from 12 residues. CDR3 sequence (DNA): TGTGCCAGCAGTTTATACGGCTATGGCTACACCTTC. As protein: CASSLYGYGYTF.

The rearrangement joins TRBV29-1 to TRBJ2-1; 9 nucleotides agree with TRBD2. This CDR3 contains 14 residues. Germline-derived CDR1 and CDR2 are SQVTM and ANQGSEA. J was trimmed by 1 base and V by 5 bases; bases with no gene match: 3. CDR3 sequence (DNA): TGCAGCGTTCAGAGCGGGGGGTCCTACAATGAGCAGTTCTTC. Protein product: CSVQSGGSYNEQFF.

The chain has TRBV6-4 and TRBJ2-7; D possibly corresponds to TRBD2 (5 bases). Germline V lookup: CDR1 MRHNA, CDR2 SNTAGT. The CDR3 extends over 15 amino acids. Deletions cut 4 bases from V and 7 bases from J, with 20 bases between. In DNA, the CDR3 is TGTGCCAGCAGTGTTGTGGGAGCTTCCGCCAATGAGCAGTACTTC. Its translation is CASSVVGASANEQYF.

The CDR3 reads CSASSGGPSGANVLTF. The CDR3 nucleotides read TGCAGTGCCAGTAGCGGGGGACCCTCTGGGGCCAACGTCCTGACTTTC. The V gene is TRBV20-1, the J gene TRBJ2-6; 9 bases map to TRBD2. Germline CDR1 reads DFQATT; CDR2 reads SNEGSKA (reference sequence). The CDR3 spans 16 residues. With V trimmed by 6 bases and J by 0 bases, 6 bases remained unmatched.

This clonotype occurred a few times. This chain connects TRBV9 to TRBJ2-3; 8 bases are a match to TRBD2. V lost 7 bases to trimming and J lost 6 bases; unmatched junction nucleotides: 10. The CDR3 has 14 residues. Per germline, CDR1 SGDLS and CDR2 YYNGEE. CDR3 in amino acids: CASARTGGGDTQYF. Written as DNA, the CDR3 is TGTGCCAGCGCGAGGACGGGGGGGGGCGATACGCAGTATTTT.

This clonotype is a singleton in its sample. One end of the junction fails to match germline, which may point to a read error. The chain joins TRBV10-3 to TRBJ1-1; D remains ambiguous. The CDR3 sequence is 15 residues long. Germline V gives CDR1 ENHRY, CDR2 SYGVKD. CDR3 sequence: CAIGEKGGVNAEAFF. The CDR3 DNA reads TGTGCCATCGGTGAGAAGGGTGGAGTGAACGCTGAAGCTTTCTTT.

The genes are TRBV11-2 and TRBJ1-1; TRBD1 matches 7 bases. V lost 3 bases and J lost 5; bases outside the gene matches: 6. Germline lookup yields CDR1 SGHAT and CDR2 FQNNGV. The CDR3 consists of 14 residues. DNA for the CDR3: TGTGCCAGCAGCTTTCAGAGGGGGCGAACTGAAGCTTTCTTT. Its protein product is CASSFQRGRTEAFF.

In its sample, this clonotype was seen a few times. The chain couples TRBV11-2 to TRBJ2-5; unclear D gene. The CDR3 loop spans 16 amino acids. Trimming stripped 4 bases from V and 1 base from J, with 16 bases between. Germline V CDR1 and CDR2: SGHAT, FQNNGV. CDR3 sequence reads: CASSSPLQVLQETQYF. CDR3 DNA sequence: TGTGCCAGCAGCTCACCCCTCCAAGTACTCCAAGAGACCCAGTACTTC.

The chain uses TRBV21-1 and TRBJ1-5; whether TRBD1, the table's D call, matches the DNA was not checked. TRBV21-1 is deemed a pseudogene. The length of the CDR3 is 16 residues. The CDR3 nucleotides are TGTGCCAGCAGCAAAGTCGACAGGGGCAGCAATCAGCCCCAGCATTTT. Its protein product is CASSKVDRGSNQPQHF.

On this clonotype itself: The junction differs from germline at one of its ends, possibly a read error. The chain couples TRBV25-1 to TRBJ1-2, with 7 bases identical to TRBD1. CDR3 length: 13 residues. Looked up from germline, CDR1 is MGHDK and CDR2 is SYGVNS. CDR3 sequence: CVSNNDREYGYTF. CDR3 in DNA: TGTGTCAGCAATAACGACAGGGAGTATGGCTACACCTTC.

This clonotype was observed a few times. V gene TRBV4-3 combines with J gene TRBJ2-1; 12 bases are shared with TRBD2. Germline trimming cut 1 base from V and 1 base from J; bases unmatched to any gene: 11. CDR3 length: 20 residues. The V gene's germline CDR1 is LGHNA and CDR2 YSLEER. The CDR3 here is CASSQVTSGRKGGSYNEQFF. CDR3 DNA: TGCGCCAGCAGCCAAGTTACTAGCGGGAGGAAAGGAGGATCCTACAATGAGCAGTTCTTC.

This clonotype has only a few counts. This rearrangement joins TRBV25-1 to TRBJ2-1; perhaps TRBD2 as D (7 bases). V shed 6 bases and J shed 11 bases, with 17 bases lying between them. This CDR3 is 13 amino acids long. The germline CDR1 and CDR2 sequences are MGHDK and SYGVNS. CDR3 protein: CASRGEGGDQQFF. In DNA, the CDR3 is TGTGCCAGCAGGGGGGAGGGGGGTGATCAGCAGTTCTTC.

The rearrangement joins TRBV6-5 to TRBJ2-4, with D perhaps matching TRBD1 (6 bases). Germline CDR1 MNHEY, CDR2 SVGAGI. V was trimmed by 0 bases and J by 3 bases, leaving 9 bases between them. This CDR3 is built from 15 residues. CDR3 bases: TGTGCCAGCAGTTACTCACAGGGCGTCAAAAACATTCAGTACTTC. Encoded protein: CASSYSQGVKNIQYF.

This clonotype was recorded at least ten times. The CDR3 is CASSLGSMGTQYF. The CDR3 nucleotides are TGTGCCAGCAGCTTAGGGAGTATGGGCACCCAGTACTTC. The chain joins TRBV11-2 to TRBJ2-5; D is unclear. This CDR3 is 13 amino acids long. V gave up 1 base and J gave up 8 bases, with 11 bases separating them. In germline, CDR1 is SGHAT, CDR2 FQNNGV.

The genes are TRBV6-2 or TRBV6-3 and TRBJ2-7; 8 positions match TRBD2. This CDR3 is 17 amino acids long. J gave up 6 bases and V 6 bases, and 19 bases lay outside the gene matches. The germline V gene encodes CDR1 MNHEY and CDR2 SVGEGT. Written as DNA, the CDR3 is TGTGCCAGCAGCCTCAGGATGCCCGGGACTAGTTCACGCGAGCAGTACTTC. This encodes CASSLRMPGTSSREQYF.

This clonotype appeared many times. The chain couples TRBV20-1 to TRBJ2-5; D unresolved. Germline loops: CDR1 DFQATT, CDR2 SNEGSKA (reference sequence). The CDR3 runs 13 residues. V was pared by 0 bases and J by 0 bases, with 5 bases between. The CDR3 spells CSARDFDQETQYF. In nucleotides, the CDR3 is TGCAGTGCTAGAGATTTTGACCAAGAGACCCAGTACTTC.

This clonotype came up many times. This rearrangement joins TRBV20-1 to TRBJ2-1, with 7 bases aligning to TRBD2. Trimming cost V 6 bases and J 8 bases; bases outside gene matches: 13. Looked up from germline, CDR1 is DFQATT and CDR2 is SNEGSKA (reference sequence). The CDR3 has 14 residues. The CDR3 nucleotides are TGCAGTGCCTCGCGTGGACTAGAATTTGATGAGCAGTTCTTC. Translating gives CSASRGLEFDEQFF.

Of note for this clonotype: One base away lies a much larger clone, so this may be a sequencing read error. This rearrangement joins TRBV12-3 or TRBV12-4 to TRBJ2-5; D uncertain. The CDR3 has 15 residues. The V and J ends lost 6 bases and 4 bases respectively, with 18 bases between them. CDR3 coding DNA: TGTGCCAGCAGCCGGCCAGTTGAGGCCCTAGAGACCCAGTACTTC. Translated: CASSRPVEALETQYF.

This chain joins TRBV24-1 and TRBJ2-1; 8 nucleotides agree with TRBD2. The germline CDR1 and CDR2 sequences are KGHDR and SFDVKD. The J segment lost 9 bases and the V segment lost 4 bases, leaving 13 bases of the junction unmatched. The CDR3 runs to 16 residues. CDR3 sequence: CATSDRSGTSLTEQFF. The CDR3 DNA reads TGTGCCACCAGTGACCGATCCGGGACTAGTTTGACTGAGCAGTTCTTC.

The chain joins TRBV4-2 to TRBJ2-2; D remains unclear. The ends were cut back, 3 bases at V and 0 bases at J, with 5 bases in the middle. Germline-derived CDR1 and CDR2 are LGHNA and YNFKEQ. The length of the CDR3 is 14 residues. The chain's CDR3 is CASSHVSNTGELFF. In DNA, the CDR3 is TGTGCCAGCAGCCATGTCTCGAACACCGGGGAGCTGTTTTTT.